This T cell receptor beta chain stems from a study of cytomegalovirus exposure and HLA in healthy donors. Study-level results: In a later analysis, DRB1 alleles had the most associated TCRs; HLA-C alleles the fewest. When presence/absence was analysed, sequencing depth was taken to be roughly uniform across donors.

In the case of this clone: Antigen: not known.

Trimming took 5 bases from V and 2 from J, leaving 14 bases between them. The germline gives CDR1 SEHNR, CDR2 FQNEAQ (reference sequence). The CDR3 is 15 residues long. A multiplex PCR was run with 60 Vbeta primers and 13 Jbeta primers. The table came from immunoSEQ multiplex PCR; TCRdb's copy has only in-frame clones and leaves some out. This table has around 150,000 clones, under 80% appearing once. The source of this sequence is a woman in her 30s in good health and CMV-seronegative. Sequencing was performed on PBMCs. The V and J genes are TRBV7-9 and TRBJ2-3; a possible D gene is TRBD1 (6 bases). The CDR3, as DNA: TGTGCCAGCAGCCCCGACAGGCCGACCACAGATACGCAGTATTTT. This sequence encodes CASSPDRPTTDTQYF.